This T cell receptor beta chain derives from a study of blood T cell repertoires in COVID-19. Background on the study: COVID-19 samples collected from the United States, Italy and Spain covered acute and convalescent phases. The cDNA or gDNA used as material had been derived from T cells, B-cell-depleted T cells, or PBMCs.

In the original workflow: Counts of nucleated cells, estimated from reference gene primer amplification, were obtained. Measured with immunoSEQ multiplex PCR; TCRdb has only the in-frame clones, and not every one. V, J and clone size derive from that table, while D and trimming were established from the DNA sequence. The sample includes 100,000 to 120,000 clones, approximately 83% seen only once; the top ten take less than 5%. The sequenced sample consisted of peripheral blood. The receptor was derived from a woman aged 70 to 79 with acute or convalescent COVID-19.

CDR3 sequence (DNA): TGTGCCAGCTCACCAGCGGAGACCCAGTACTTC. Translating gives CASSPAETQYF. This chain links TRBV18 with TRBJ2-5; D is unclear. This CDR3 has 11 amino acids. V lost 2 bases and J lost 5, with 3 bases in between. Per germline, CDR1 KGHSH and CDR2 LQKENI.